This TCR beta chain was documented in a study of blood T cell repertoires in COVID-19 (dated by TCRdb to between 2020 and 2021). Regarding the complete study: The collaborator samples originated in the United States, Italy and Spain and spanned the acute and convalescent phases of COVID-19. Deeply sampled blood TCRbeta repertoires from subjects exposed to, actively infected with, or recovered from COVID-19 were included in the dataset. HLA class I and class II types, where available, came from metadata supplied by the sample provider rather than from assay-based typing. The prospective study material was composed of cDNA or gDNA derived from T cells, B-cell-depleted T cells, or PBMCs. The repertoires were made available in a free public database intended to serve as a resource for research on the immune response to SARS-CoV-2. Samples were obtained from the ongoing ImmuneRACE study (first 160 participants) and from roughly 1,300 subjects provided by 6 global collaborators. Sample metadata almost always included a de-identified subject ID, COVID-19 status, age in years and sex. Study-wide conclusions, independent of this receptor: The quantity of clinical and demographic metadata differed by source and by participant and was supplied without curation.

TCRbeta CDR3 regions were amplified from genomic DNA using the immunoSEQ Assay, a bias-controlled multiplex PCR. Regarding the original processing steps: The number of nucleated cells in each sample was estimated by amplification of reference gene primers within the assay. To quantify the absolute abundance of each unique TCRbeta CDR3 rearrangement, sequence reads were collapsed and filtered. For each sample, productive Simpson clonality was calculated as the square root of Simpson's diversity index over productive rearrangements. The clones in this table, taken by TCRdb from immuneACCESS, are in-frame only. Not every clone is retained; where verified, under half of the shortfall comes from an unresolved V gene, and the cause of the rest is unknown. D and trimming were read from the DNA, whereas the V and J calls and clone size are those reported in that table. The sample profile shows under 200,000 clones; about 80% of them were found once. The ten largest account for 3% to 4% of the sample.

Participants in the prospective study were aged roughly 18 to 100 years, lived in 24 United States geographic areas, and enrolled through a virtual design. To assign participants to cohorts, the prospective study relied on clinical history that participants themselves reported in a screening survey and a study questionnaire. For ImmuneRACE Cohort 3, a participant was defined as recovered based on two consecutive negative NP/OP PCR tests, clearance by a healthcare professional, or resolution of symptoms. In the prospective study, mobile phlebotomists collected whole blood, serum and a nasopharyngeal or oropharyngeal swab from each participant. Additional blood draws and questionnaires over an approximately 2-month period could optionally be provided by prospective study participants. Blood samples from the prospective study were shipped frozen or at room temperature prior to DNA extraction. In the case of this clone: The clone's antigen remains unknown. No base-level quality is on record; no much larger clone is a single base apart.

The germline V gene sets CDR1 to MDHEN and CDR2 to SYDVKM. From the cysteine up to the phenylalanine, the CDR3 has a length of 15 residues. CDR3 DNA only is kept here, 45 bases in frame from base 1. V is clipped by 7 bases and J by 3 bases, and the sequence between their germline boundaries is 17 bases long. The rearranged chain carries TRBV28 and TRBJ2-3; TRBD2 could be the D gene, as 7 bases match. The clonotype comes from an older woman who had recovered from COVID-19. Material: PBMCs or T cells enriched from blood (not recorded which). The CDR3 corresponds to CASTVAGGPTDTQYF. The DNA sequence is given as TGTGCCAGCACCGTCGCCGGGGGGCCGACAGATACGCAGTATTTT.